Sequencing of this T cell receptor beta chain was carried out in a study of CD8 T cells in ankylosing spondylitis. Broader study findings: Disease-linked clones reportedly concentrated significantly in matched ankylosing spondylitis synovial fluid. Blood from ankylosing spondylitis patients appeared to carry a characteristic roughly 8-variant TCR beta motif.

TCRdb passed the 5' RACE reads through MiXCR, listing each CDR3 protein once. The repertoire holds 650,000 to 800,000 distinct CDR3 sequences, with under 20% as singletons. Points on this clonotype: Its antigen is still unknown.

This CDR3 contains 12 residues. Per the germline V gene, CDR1 is DFQATT and CDR2 is SNEGSKA (reference sequence). V dropped 5 bases and J dropped 4 bases, with 9 bases sitting between them. The clonotype comes from a male donor with ankylosing spondylitis. V is TRBV20-1 and J is TRBJ1-5, with D possibly being TRBD1 (6 bases). Sequencing input: blood, either unsorted or a sorted T cell fraction (not recorded which). CDR3 region: CSAVTGNQPQHF. In nucleotides, the CDR3 is TGCAGTGCTGTCACAGGGAATCAGCCCCAGCATTTT.